This T cell receptor (beta chain) emerged from a study of blood T cell repertoires in COVID-19. Study at large: From T cells, B-cell-depleted T cells, or PBMCs came the material, which was cDNA or gDNA.

A COVID-19 case had been met by exposed participants during the 2 weeks before study entry. Trimming removed 6 bases at V and 1 base at J, with 12 bases between. The CDR3 runs 14 residues. Germline loops: CDR1 ENHRY, CDR2 SYGVKD. The method was immunoSEQ multiplex PCR; TCRdb's version includes in-frame clones alone and lacks a portion of them. This table holds about 270,000 clones, 91% found once. This clonotype was obtained from a man aged 35 to 55 who had been exposed to COVID-19. The material sequenced was PBMCs or T cells enriched from blood (not recorded which). The chain joins TRBV10-3 to TRBJ2-5; TRBD1 is a possible D gene (6 bases). The CDR3 DNA reads as TGTGCCATCAGGAGGACAGAGGGCCAAGAGACCCAGTACTTC. The encoded protein is CAIRRTEGQETQYF.